A selection of T cell receptor beta chains follows, all from one sample in a study of blood T cell repertoires in COVID-19. Assay: immunoSEQ multiplex PCR; the TCRdb copy retains only in-frame clones and omits some. This table holds 250,000 to 300,000 clones, about nine tenths found once. The specimen was peripheral blood. All receptors come from a woman aged 55-70 years with acute or convalescent COVID-19. Both conserved end residues are part of each CDR3. The order of the fields is V gene, D gene, J gene, clone size, CDR3 protein, CDR3 DNA. A D gene is named only where the DNA matches it firmly. Expanded clones are given a class, and other clones once, few, many or no size at all.

V gene: TRBV6-5; D gene: .; J gene: TRBJ2-1; clone size: .; CDR3 protein: CASRLESPYNEQFF; CDR3 DNA: TGTGCCAGCAGGTTAGAATCCCCCTACAATGAGCAGTTCTTC
V gene: TRBV2; D gene: TRBD2; J gene: TRBJ2-7; clone size: .; CDR3 protein: CASSEEGGGSYEQYF; CDR3 DNA: TGTGCCAGCAGTGAGGAGGGCGGGGGTTCCTACGAGCAGTACTTC
V gene: TRBV10-3; D gene: .; J gene: TRBJ2-2; clone size: once; CDR3 protein: CAIMSTQGPNTGELFF; CDR3 DNA: TGTGCCATCATGTCAACGCAGGGGCCGAACACCGGGGAGCTGTTTTTT
V gene: TRBV19; D gene: TRBD1; J gene: TRBJ2-1; clone size: .; CDR3 protein: CASRNRDRGMRNEQFF; CDR3 DNA: TGTGCCAGTAGGAACCGGGACAGGGGGATGAGGAATGAGCAGTTCTTC
V gene: TRBV7-3; D gene: TRBD1; J gene: TRBJ2-5; clone size: .; CDR3 protein: CASSSGQGAWETQYF; CDR3 DNA: TGTGCCAGCAGCTCAGGACAGGGGGCGTGGGAGACCCAGTACTTC
V gene: TRBV27; D gene: TRBD1; J gene: TRBJ2-5; clone size: .; CDR3 protein: CAAAPTGAEETQYF; CDR3 DNA: TGTGCCGCAGCCCCAACAGGGGCGGAAGAGACCCAGTACTTC
V gene: TRBV19; D gene: TRBD1; J gene: TRBJ2-7; clone size: few; CDR3 protein: CASSRTGDSKYEQYF; CDR3 DNA: TGTGCCAGTAGCCGCACAGGGGACAGTAAGTACGAGCAGTACTTC
V gene: TRBV7-9; D gene: TRBD1; J gene: TRBJ1-4; clone size: few; CDR3 protein: CASSYGTGDEKLFF; CDR3 DNA: TGTGCCAGCAGCTACGGGACAGGGGATGAAAAACTGTTTTTT
V gene: TRBV6-5; D gene: TRBD1; J gene: TRBJ1-2; clone size: few; CDR3 protein: CASSRELTGGPGYTF; CDR3 DNA: TGTGCCAGCAGTCGAGAACTGACAGGGGGACCTGGCTACACCTTC
V gene: TRBV11-2; D gene: TRBD2; J gene: TRBJ2-7; clone size: .; CDR3 protein: CASSFELLGLPYEQYF; CDR3 DNA: TGTGCCAGCAGCTTTGAACTCTTGGGACTACCCTACGAGCAGTACTTC
V gene: TRBV7-9; D gene: .; J gene: TRBJ2-5; clone size: .; CDR3 protein: CASSWGTAALHF; CDR3 DNA: TGTGCCAGCAGCTGGGGGACTGCCGCCCTACACTTC
V gene: TRBV4-1; D gene: .; J gene: TRBJ2-7; clone size: .; CDR3 protein: CASSQVLSATIYEQYF; CDR3 DNA: TGCGCCAGCAGCCAAGTTCTAAGTGCCACGATCTACGAGCAGTACTTC
V gene: TRBV14; D gene: .; J gene: TRBJ1-5; clone size: once; CDR3 protein: CASSQTVRYRDSYSNQPQHF; CDR3 DNA: TGTGCCAGCAGTCAAACAGTCCGATACAGGGATTCGTATAGCAATCAGCCCCAGCATTTT
V gene: TRBV19; D gene: TRBD2; J gene: TRBJ2-1; clone size: .; CDR3 protein: CASSLHRGGYYNEQFF; CDR3 DNA: TGTGCCAGTAGTCTCCACCGGGGGGGATACTACAATGAGCAGTTCTTC
V gene: TRBV6-2/TRBV6-3; D gene: .; J gene: TRBJ2-7; clone size: .; CDR3 protein: CASSYWAGAELRDEQYF; CDR3 DNA: TGTGCCAGCAGTTACTGGGCGGGGGCCGAACTCAGGGACGAGCAGTACTTC
V gene: TRBV28; D gene: TRBD1; J gene: TRBJ2-5; clone size: .; CDR3 protein: CASSNRGSPQETQYF; CDR3 DNA: TGTGCCAGCAGTAACAGGGGGAGCCCCCAAGAGACCCAGTACTTC
V gene: TRBV19; D gene: TRBD1; J gene: TRBJ2-3; clone size: .; CDR3 protein: CASSRGTGATDTQYF; CDR3 DNA: TGTGCCAGTAGTAGGGGGACAGGGGCAACAGATACGCAGTATTTT
V gene: TRBV9; D gene: .; J gene: TRBJ2-3; clone size: .; CDR3 protein: CASSPMPTRGTDTQYF; CDR3 DNA: TGTGCCAGCAGCCCGATGCCCACGAGGGGGACAGATACGCAGTATTTT
V gene: TRBV13; D gene: TRBD1; J gene: TRBJ2-6; clone size: .; CDR3 protein: CASSFWTGGEGANVLTF; CDR3 DNA: TGTGCCAGCAGCTTTTGGACAGGGGGCGAAGGGGCCAACGTCCTGACTTTC
V gene: TRBV11-2; D gene: .; J gene: TRBJ2-2; clone size: .; CDR3 protein: CASSQGSRNTGELFF; CDR3 DNA: TGTGCCAGCAGCCAGGGGTCGAGGAACACCGGGGAGCTGTTTTTT
V gene: TRBV5-1; D gene: TRBD1; J gene: TRBJ2-3; clone size: .; CDR3 protein: CASSLQGASTDTQYF; CDR3 DNA: TGCGCCAGCAGCTTACAGGGGGCGAGCACAGATACGCAGTATTTT
V gene: TRBV7-3; D gene: .; J gene: TRBJ2-6; clone size: .; CDR3 protein: CASSFDSTGTGANVLTF; CDR3 DNA: TGTGCCAGCAGCTTCGACAGTACTGGTACTGGGGCCAACGTCCTGACTTTC
V gene: TRBV20-1; D gene: .; J gene: TRBJ1-2; clone size: few; CDR3 protein: CSARTAYGYTF; CDR3 DNA: TGCAGTGCCAGGACAGCGTATGGCTACACCTTC
V gene: TRBV3-1/TRBV3-2; D gene: TRBD2; J gene: TRBJ2-1; clone size: once; CDR3 protein: CASSLGGFYNEQFF; CDR3 DNA: TGTGCCAGCAGCCTCGGGGGGTTCTACAATGAGCAGTTCTTC
V gene: TRBV27; D gene: .; J gene: TRBJ2-2; clone size: few; CDR3 protein: CASSLLNTGELFF; CDR3 DNA: TGTGCCAGCAGTTTGTTAAACACCGGGGAGCTGTTTTTT
V gene: TRBV5-4; D gene: .; J gene: TRBJ1-2; clone size: .; CDR3 protein: CASSPGQSNYGYTF; CDR3 DNA: TGTGCCAGCAGCCCTGGACAGTCTAACTATGGCTACACCTTC
V gene: TRBV28; D gene: TRBD2; J gene: TRBJ2-2; clone size: .; CDR3 protein: CASRAVAGGPGELFF; CDR3 DNA: TGTGCCAGCAGGGCTGTAGCGGGAGGGCCCGGGGAGCTGTTTTTT
V gene: TRBV7-3; D gene: .; J gene: TRBJ2-1; clone size: .; CDR3 protein: CASSRPQGEQFF; CDR3 DNA: TGTGCCAGCAGCCGTCCACAGGGTGAGCAGTTCTTC
V gene: TRBV7-3; D gene: .; J gene: TRBJ1-2; clone size: .; CDR3 protein: CASSLDADYGYTF; CDR3 DNA: TGTGCCAGCAGCTTAGACGCGGACTATGGCTACACCTTC
V gene: TRBV28; D gene: .; J gene: TRBJ2-4; clone size: .; CDR3 protein: CASSLPPRALAKNIQYF; CDR3 DNA: TGTGCCAGCAGTTTACCCCCCAGGGCCCTAGCCAAAAACATTCAGTACTTC
V gene: TRBV9; D gene: .; J gene: TRBJ1-3; clone size: .; CDR3 protein: CASSSSGTLSGNTIYF; CDR3 DNA: TGTGCCAGCAGCTCATCCGGGACACTCTCTGGAAACACCATATATTTT
V gene: TRBV24-1; D gene: TRBD2; J gene: TRBJ2-2; clone size: .; CDR3 protein: CATTSGMNTGELFF; CDR3 DNA: TGTGCCACAACTAGCGGGATGAACACCGGGGAGCTGTTTTTT
V gene: TRBV5-1; D gene: .; J gene: TRBJ2-7; clone size: .; CDR3 protein: CASSLGQGVGYEQYF; CDR3 DNA: TGCGCCAGCAGCTTGGGGCAGGGCGTAGGCTACGAGCAGTACTTC
V gene: TRBV6-2/TRBV6-3; D gene: TRBD2; J gene: TRBJ2-2; clone size: .; CDR3 protein: CASSYMRLAGGPRTGELFF; CDR3 DNA: TGTGCCAGCAGTTACATGCGACTAGCGGGAGGGCCGCGTACCGGGGAGCTGTTTTTT
V gene: TRBV27; D gene: .; J gene: TRBJ1-1; clone size: .; CDR3 protein: CATLSRSQFTEAFF; CDR3 DNA: TGTGCCACCCTCTCCCGTTCGCAGTTCACTGAAGCTTTCTTT
V gene: TRBV29-1; D gene: TRBD1; J gene: TRBJ2-7; clone size: .; CDR3 protein: CSVPAGQGWEQYF; CDR3 DNA: TGCAGCGTTCCCGCCGGACAGGGTTGGGAGCAGTACTTC
V gene: TRBV7-9; D gene: .; J gene: TRBJ1-1; clone size: .; CDR3 protein: CASSLGRTENTEAFF; CDR3 DNA: TGTGCCAGCAGCTTAGGACGGACAGAGAACACTGAAGCTTTCTTT
V gene: TRBV28; D gene: TRBD1; J gene: TRBJ2-5; clone size: .; CDR3 protein: CASSWTGGGGETQYF; CDR3 DNA: TGTGCCAGCAGTTGGACAGGGGGGGGAGGCGAGACCCAGTACTTC
V gene: TRBV9; D gene: .; J gene: TRBJ1-5; clone size: .; CDR3 protein: CASSQGLQPQHF; CDR3 DNA: TGTGCCAGCAGTCAGGGGCTCCAGCCCCAGCATTTT
V gene: TRBV30; D gene: TRBD1; J gene: TRBJ1-4; clone size: .; CDR3 protein: CAWSPRDRGRKSEKLFF; CDR3 DNA: TGTGCCTGGAGTCCACGGGACAGGGGGCGAAAGAGTGAAAAACTGTTTTTT
V gene: TRBV9; D gene: .; J gene: TRBJ2-5; clone size: .; CDR3 protein: CASSPSGGSQETQYF; CDR3 DNA: TGTGCCAGCAGCCCCTCAGGGGGGTCCCAAGAGACCCAGTACTTC
V gene: TRBV19; D gene: .; J gene: TRBJ2-2; clone size: .; CDR3 protein: CASSTPGQNTGELFF; CDR3 DNA: TGTGCCAGTAGTACCCCGGGACAGAACACCGGGGAGCTGTTTTTT
V gene: TRBV9; D gene: TRBD1; J gene: TRBJ1-1; clone size: .; CDR3 protein: CASRPLTGTGNTEAFF; CDR3 DNA: TGTGCCAGCAGGCCTTTAACCGGGACAGGGAACACTGAAGCTTTCTTT
V gene: TRBV11-3; D gene: TRBD2; J gene: TRBJ2-1; clone size: .; CDR3 protein: CASSLEAGGLNEQFF; CDR3 DNA: TGTGCCAGCAGCTTAGAAGCGGGAGGGCTCAATGAGCAGTTCTTC
V gene: TRBV6-5; D gene: .; J gene: TRBJ2-7; clone size: .; CDR3 protein: CASSSPQEGGAYEQYF; CDR3 DNA: TGTGCCAGCAGTTCTCCCCAGGAAGGGGGGGCGTACGAGCAGTACTTC
V gene: TRBV27; D gene: TRBD1; J gene: TRBJ2-7; clone size: .; CDR3 protein: CASSWGPGGNYEQYF; CDR3 DNA: TGTGCCAGCAGTTGGGGACCAGGGGGAAACTACGAGCAGTACTTC
V gene: TRBV4-1; D gene: TRBD1; J gene: TRBJ2-5; clone size: .; CDR3 protein: CASSQQGVAETQYF; CDR3 DNA: TGCGCCAGCAGCCAACAGGGGGTTGCGGAGACCCAGTACTTC
V gene: TRBV29-1; D gene: TRBD1; J gene: TRBJ2-6; clone size: .; CDR3 protein: CSVAGTGHSAGANVLTF; CDR3 DNA: TGCAGCGTGGCCGGGACAGGGCATTCAGCTGGGGCCAACGTCCTGACTTTC
V gene: TRBV5-1; D gene: .; J gene: TRBJ1-1; clone size: .; CDR3 protein: CASSLDRNTEAFF; CDR3 DNA: TGCGCCAGCAGCTTGGACAGGAACACTGAAGCTTTCTTT
V gene: TRBV29-1; D gene: .; J gene: TRBJ1-5; clone size: few; CDR3 protein: CSVSLGVNQPQHF; CDR3 DNA: TGCAGCGTTTCTCTTGGAGTAAATCAGCCCCAGCATTTT
V gene: TRBV7-9; D gene: TRBD1; J gene: TRBJ2-7; clone size: .; CDR3 protein: CASSLVTGQGVYEQYF; CDR3 DNA: TGTGCCAGCAGCTTAGTTACGGGACAGGGGGTCTACGAGCAGTACTTC
V gene: TRBV28; D gene: TRBD1; J gene: TRBJ1-5; clone size: once; CDR3 protein: CASSLSGTGGGQPQHF; CDR3 DNA: TGTGCCAGCAGTTTATCAGGGACAGGGGGTGGTCAGCCCCAGCATTTT